This TCR beta chain came from a study of CD8 T cells in ankylosing spondylitis. TCRdb reanalysed the 5' RACE reads using MiXCR and keeps one entry per CDR3 protein. Altogether 26,000 or so distinct CDR3 sequences are present, roughly 7.3% being singletons, with the ten largest covering roughly 30%. Per germline, CDR1 MNHEY and CDR2 SMNVEV (reference sequence). This CDR3 has 15 residues. V shed 5 bases and J 7 bases; nucleotides not matched to a gene: 2. This clonotype was counted between two and nine times. The TCR originated in a male donor with ankylosing spondylitis or in good health (not recorded which). Sequencing was performed on blood. This chain joins TRBV27 and TRBJ2-1; 16 positions agree with TRBD2. CDR3 residues: CASSAGLAGGNEQFF. Here the CDR3 DNA reads TGTGCCAGCAGTGCGGGACTAGCGGGAGGGAATGAGCAGTTCTTC.